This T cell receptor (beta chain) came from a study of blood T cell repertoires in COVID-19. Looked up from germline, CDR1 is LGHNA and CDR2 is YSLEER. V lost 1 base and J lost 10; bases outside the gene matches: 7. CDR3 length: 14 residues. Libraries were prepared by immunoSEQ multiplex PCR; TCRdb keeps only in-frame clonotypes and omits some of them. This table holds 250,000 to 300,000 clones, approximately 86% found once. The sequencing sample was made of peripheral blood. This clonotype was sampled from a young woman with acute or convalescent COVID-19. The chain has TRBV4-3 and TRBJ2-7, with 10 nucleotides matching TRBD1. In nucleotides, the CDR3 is TGCGCCAGCAGCCAAGTAGACAGGGGGCAGAGACAGTACTTC. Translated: CASSQVDRGQRQYF.